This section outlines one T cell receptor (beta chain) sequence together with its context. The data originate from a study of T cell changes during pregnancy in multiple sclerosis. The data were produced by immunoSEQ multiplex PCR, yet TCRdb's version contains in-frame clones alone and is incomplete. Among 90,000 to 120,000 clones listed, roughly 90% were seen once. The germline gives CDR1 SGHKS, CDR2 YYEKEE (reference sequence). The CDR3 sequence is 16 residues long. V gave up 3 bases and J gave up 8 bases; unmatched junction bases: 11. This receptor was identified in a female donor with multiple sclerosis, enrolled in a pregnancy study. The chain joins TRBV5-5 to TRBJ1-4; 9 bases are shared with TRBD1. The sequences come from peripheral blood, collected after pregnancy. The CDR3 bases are TGTGCCAGCAGCTCCAACCGGGACAGGGTGAGAGAAAAACTGTTTTTT. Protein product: CASSSNRDRVREKLFF. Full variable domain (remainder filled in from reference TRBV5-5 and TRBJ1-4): DAGVTQSPTHLIKTRGQQVTLRCSPISGHKSVSWYQQVLGQGPQFIFQYYEKEERGRGNFPDRFSARQFPNYSSELNVNALLLGDSALYLCASSSNRDRVREKLFFGSGTQLSVL.